This paragraph covers one TCR beta chain sequence. This entry comes from a study of blood T cell repertoires in COVID-19. The wider study: Whether acute or convalescent, the COVID-19 samples came from the United States, Italy and Spain. T cells, B-cell-depleted T cells, or PBMCs supplied cDNA or gDNA.

Generated by immunoSEQ multiplex PCR, the TCRdb table keeps only in-frame clones and is missing some. This table has about 270,000 clones, 65% to 90% appearing once. Sequenced: peripheral blood. The origin of this receptor is a human donor in a cohort sampled during active COVID-19.

The CDR3 reads CASSQGLSVRRDRVYEQYF. CDR3 bases: TGCGCCAGCAGCCAAGGACTTTCTGTTCGCCGGGACAGGGTTTACGAGCAGTACTTC. V usage is TRBV4-1 and J usage is TRBJ2-7; 9 nucleotides match TRBD1. V lost 1 base, J lost 4 bases, and 17 bases stayed unmatched. Germline V gene sequence: CDR1 MGHRA, CDR2 YSYEKL. The CDR3 length is 19 residues.